This T cell receptor (beta chain) was documented in a study of blood T cell repertoires in COVID-19. The J segment lost 3 bases and the V segment lost 7 bases, leaving 18 bases of the junction unmatched. CDR1 and CDR2 from the germline V gene are ENHRY and SYGVKD. The CDR3 has 19 amino acids. As processed by the authors: Amplification of reference gene primers was used by the study to estimate nucleated cell counts. Using immunoSEQ multiplex PCR, the repertoire was profiled, and TCRdb retains in-frame clones only, with some absent. V and J calls and clone size come straight from that table; D and trimming were deduced from the DNA. The table has roughly 100,000 clones, 84% seen once.

The V gene is TRBV10-3, the J gene TRBJ2-2; 9 positions match TRBD1. The origin of this receptor is a woman aged 55-69 years with acute or convalescent COVID-19. Input material: peripheral blood. The CDR3 coding sequence is TGTGCCATCACTTACCCTGGCCGACAGGGGGATTTTGACACCGGGGAGCTGTTTTTT. Its translation: CAITYPGRQGDFDTGELFF.